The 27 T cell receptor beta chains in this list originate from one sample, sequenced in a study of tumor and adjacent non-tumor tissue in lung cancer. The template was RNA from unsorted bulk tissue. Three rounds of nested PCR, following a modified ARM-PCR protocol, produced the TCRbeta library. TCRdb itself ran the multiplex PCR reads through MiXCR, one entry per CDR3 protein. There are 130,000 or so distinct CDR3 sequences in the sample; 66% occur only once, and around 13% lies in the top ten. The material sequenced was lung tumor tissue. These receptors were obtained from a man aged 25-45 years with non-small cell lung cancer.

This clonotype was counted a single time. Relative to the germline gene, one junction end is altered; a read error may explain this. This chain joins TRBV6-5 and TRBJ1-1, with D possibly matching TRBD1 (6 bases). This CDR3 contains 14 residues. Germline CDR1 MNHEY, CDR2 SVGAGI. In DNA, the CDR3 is TGTGCCAACAGGGCCCTCATTGGGAACATTGAAGCTTTCTTT. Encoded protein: CANRALIGNIEAFF.

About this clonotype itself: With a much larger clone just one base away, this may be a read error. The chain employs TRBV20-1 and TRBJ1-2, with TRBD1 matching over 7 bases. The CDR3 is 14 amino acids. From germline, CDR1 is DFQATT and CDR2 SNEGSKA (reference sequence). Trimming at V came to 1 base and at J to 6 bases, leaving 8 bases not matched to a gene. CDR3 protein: CSARGRAGGHGYTF. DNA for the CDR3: TGCAGTGCTAGAGGTAGGGCAGGGGGACATGGCTACACCTTC.

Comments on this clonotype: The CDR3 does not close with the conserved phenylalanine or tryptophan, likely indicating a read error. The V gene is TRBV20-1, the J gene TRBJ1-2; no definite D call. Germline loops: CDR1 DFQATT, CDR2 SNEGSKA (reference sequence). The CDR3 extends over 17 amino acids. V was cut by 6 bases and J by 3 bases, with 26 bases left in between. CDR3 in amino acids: CSAPSTGGVVRHYGYTI. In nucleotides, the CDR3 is TGCAGTGCCCCATCAACTGGTGGTGTCGTCAGGCACTATGGCTACACCATC.

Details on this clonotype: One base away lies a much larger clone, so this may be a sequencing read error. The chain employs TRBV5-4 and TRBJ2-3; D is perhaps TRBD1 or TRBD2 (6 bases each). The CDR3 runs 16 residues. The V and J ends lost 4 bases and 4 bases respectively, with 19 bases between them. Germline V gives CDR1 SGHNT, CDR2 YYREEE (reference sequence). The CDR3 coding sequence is TGTGCCAGCAGCCCAGGCGGGAACAGGGTTGCAGATACGCAGTATTTT. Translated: CASSPGGNRVADTQYF.

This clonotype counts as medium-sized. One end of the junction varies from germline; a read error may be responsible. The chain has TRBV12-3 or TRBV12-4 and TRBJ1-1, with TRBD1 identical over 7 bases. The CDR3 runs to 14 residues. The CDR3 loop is CASSLGGRNTEAFF. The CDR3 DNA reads TGTGCCAGCAGCTTAGGGGGCCGGAACACTGAAGCTTTCTTT.

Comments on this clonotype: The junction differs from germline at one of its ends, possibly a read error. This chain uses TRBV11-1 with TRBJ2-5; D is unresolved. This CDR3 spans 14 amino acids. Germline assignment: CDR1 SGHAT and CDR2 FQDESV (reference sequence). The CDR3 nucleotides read TGTGCCAGCAGCTTCGACACGTACCAAGAGGTCCAGTATTTC. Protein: CASSFDTYQEVQYF.

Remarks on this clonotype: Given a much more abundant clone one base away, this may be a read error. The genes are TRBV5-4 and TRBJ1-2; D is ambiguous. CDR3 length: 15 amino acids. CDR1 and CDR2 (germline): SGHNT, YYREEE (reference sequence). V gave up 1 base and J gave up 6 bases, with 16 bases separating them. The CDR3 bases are TGTGCCAGCAGCTTGCGCCCGGGCCAGAGACATGGCTACACCTTC. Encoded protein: CASSLRPGQRHGYTF. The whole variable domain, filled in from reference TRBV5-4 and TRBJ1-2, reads ETGVTQSPTHLIKTRGQQVTLRCSSQSGHNTVSWYQQALGQGPQFIFQYYREEENGRGNFPPRFSGLQFPNYSSELNVNALELDDSALYLCASSLRPGQRHGYTFGSGTRLTVV.

In DNA form, the CDR3 reads TGCAGTATAGCGCCAGGGGTGGCTGGAGCGTTCACAGATACGCAGTATTTT. This codes for CSIAPGVAGAFTDTQYF. V and J are TRBV20-1 and TRBJ2-3; D possibly corresponds to TRBD1 (6 bases). Between the trimmed V and J ends, which lost 8 bases and 2 bases, there was a span of 26 bases. CDR3 length: 17 amino acids. Per the germline V gene, CDR1 is DFQATT and CDR2 is SNEGSKA (reference sequence).

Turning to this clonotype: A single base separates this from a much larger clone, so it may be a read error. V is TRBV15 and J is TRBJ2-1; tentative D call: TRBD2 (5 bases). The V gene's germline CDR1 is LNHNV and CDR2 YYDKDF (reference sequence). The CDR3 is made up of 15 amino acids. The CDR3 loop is CATSRDQDFDNEQLF. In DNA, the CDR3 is TGTGCCACCAGCAGAGATCAGGACTTCGACAATGAGCAGCTCTTC.

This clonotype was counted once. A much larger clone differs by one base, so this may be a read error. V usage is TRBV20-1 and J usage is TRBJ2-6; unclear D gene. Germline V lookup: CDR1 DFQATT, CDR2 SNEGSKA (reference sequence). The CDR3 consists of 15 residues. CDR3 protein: CSARDRRSVANVLTF. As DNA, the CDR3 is TGCAGTGCTAGAGATAGGCGTTCTGTGGCCAACGTCCTGACTTTC.

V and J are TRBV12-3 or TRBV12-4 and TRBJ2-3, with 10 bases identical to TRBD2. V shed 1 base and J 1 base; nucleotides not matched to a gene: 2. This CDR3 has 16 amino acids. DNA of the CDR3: TGTGCCAGCAGTTTAGGGCTAGCGGGGGGCACAGATACGCAGTATTTT. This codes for CASSLGLAGGTDTQYF.

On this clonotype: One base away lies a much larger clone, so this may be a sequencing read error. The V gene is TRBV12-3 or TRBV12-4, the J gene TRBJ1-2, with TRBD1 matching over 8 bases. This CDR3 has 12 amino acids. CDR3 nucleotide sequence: TGTGCCAGCAGTCAGGGGGCGATCGGCTACTCCTTC. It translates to CASSQGAIGYSF.

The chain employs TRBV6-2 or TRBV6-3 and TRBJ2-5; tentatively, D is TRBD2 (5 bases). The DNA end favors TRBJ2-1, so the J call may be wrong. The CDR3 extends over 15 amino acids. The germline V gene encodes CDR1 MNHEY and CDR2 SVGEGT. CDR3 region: CASSQPGTPQETQFF. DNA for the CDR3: TGTGCCAGCAGTCAACCGGGAACTCCGCAAGAGACCCAGTTCTTC.

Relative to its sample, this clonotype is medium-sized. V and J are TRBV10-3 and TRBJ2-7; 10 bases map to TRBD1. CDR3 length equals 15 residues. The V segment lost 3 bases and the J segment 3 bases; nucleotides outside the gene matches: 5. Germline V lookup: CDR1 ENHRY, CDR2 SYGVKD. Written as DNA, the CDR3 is TGTGCCATCAGTGACCCGGGACAGGGGAGCTACGAGCAGTACTTC. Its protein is CAISDPGQGSYEQYF.

The CDR3 sequence: CSIFRDRNTGELFF. For the CDR3, the DNA is TGCAGCATATTCAGGGACAGGAACACCGGGGAGCTGTTTTTT. This chain connects TRBV29-1 to TRBJ2-2, with 7 bases aligning to TRBD1. The CDR3 consists of 14 residues. Germline CDR1 is SQVTM and CDR2 is ANQGSEA. V lost 8 bases, J lost 1 base, and 7 bases stayed unmatched.

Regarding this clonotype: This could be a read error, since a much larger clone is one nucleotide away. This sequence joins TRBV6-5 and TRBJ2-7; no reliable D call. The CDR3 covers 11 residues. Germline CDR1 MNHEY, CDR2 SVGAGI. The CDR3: CASSSRFEQCF. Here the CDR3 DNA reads TGTGCCAGCAGTTCCCGGTTCGAGCAGTGCTTC.

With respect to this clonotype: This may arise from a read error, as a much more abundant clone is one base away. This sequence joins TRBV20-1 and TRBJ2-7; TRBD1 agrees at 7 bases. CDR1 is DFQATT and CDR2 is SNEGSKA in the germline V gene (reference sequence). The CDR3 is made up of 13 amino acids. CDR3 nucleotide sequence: TGCAGTGGTAGAGACAGGGAGTCCTACGAGCAGTACTTC. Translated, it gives CSGRDRESYEQYF.

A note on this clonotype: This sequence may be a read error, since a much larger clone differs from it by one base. CDR3 nucleotide sequence: TGCGCCAGCAGCCAAGAGTTGAGTCGGGAGACCCAGTACTTC. Translating it yields CASSQELSRETQYF. The rearrangement joins TRBV4-1 to TRBJ2-5; no reliable D call. Germline CDR1 reads MGHRA; CDR2 reads YSYEKL. Trimming left V 0 bases short and J 5 bases short, with 10 bases between. This CDR3 is 14 amino acids long.

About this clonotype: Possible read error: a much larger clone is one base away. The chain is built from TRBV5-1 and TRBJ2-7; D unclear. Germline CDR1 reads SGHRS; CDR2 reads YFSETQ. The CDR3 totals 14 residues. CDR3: CASNLEVLSYEQYF. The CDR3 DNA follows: TGCGCCAGCAACTTGGAAGTTCTCTCCTACGAGCAGTACTTC.

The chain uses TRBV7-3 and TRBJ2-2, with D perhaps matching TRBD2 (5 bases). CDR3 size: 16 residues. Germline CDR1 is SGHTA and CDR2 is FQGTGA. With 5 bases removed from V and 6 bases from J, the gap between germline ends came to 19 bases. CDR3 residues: CASSPYNRGAPGELFF. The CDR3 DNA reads TGTGCCAGCAGCCCTTACAATCGGGGAGCCCCCGGGGAGCTGTTTTTT.

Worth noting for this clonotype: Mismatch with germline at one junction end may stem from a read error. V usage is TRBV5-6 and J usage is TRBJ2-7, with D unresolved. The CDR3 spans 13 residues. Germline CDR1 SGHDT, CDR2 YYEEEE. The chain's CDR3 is CASSPHQAREEYF. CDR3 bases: TGTGCCAGCAGTCCACATCAAGCACGCGAGGAGTACTTC.

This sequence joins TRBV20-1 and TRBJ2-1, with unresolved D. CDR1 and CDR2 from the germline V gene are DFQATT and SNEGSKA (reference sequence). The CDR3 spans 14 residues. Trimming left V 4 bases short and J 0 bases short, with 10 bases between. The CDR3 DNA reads TGCAGTGCTAAAGATTTGAACTCCTACAATGAGCAGTTCTTC. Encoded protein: CSAKDLNSYNEQFF.

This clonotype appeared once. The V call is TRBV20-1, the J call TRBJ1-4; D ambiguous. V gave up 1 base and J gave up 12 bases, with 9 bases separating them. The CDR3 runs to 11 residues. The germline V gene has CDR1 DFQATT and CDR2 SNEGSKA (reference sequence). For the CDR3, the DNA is TGCAGTGCTAGAGTTAAGAGGGAACTGTTTTTT. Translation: CSARVKRELFF.

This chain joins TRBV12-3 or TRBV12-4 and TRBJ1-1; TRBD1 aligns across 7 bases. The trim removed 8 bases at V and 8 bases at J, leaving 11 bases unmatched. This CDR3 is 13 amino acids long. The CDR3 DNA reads TGTGCCAGCGAATTCACAGGGGTCCACGAAGCTTTCTTT. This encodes CASEFTGVHEAFF.

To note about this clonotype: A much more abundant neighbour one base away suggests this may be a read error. The CDR3 DNA reads TGCAATGCTTACCAAGGGGAAAAACTGTTTTTT. Its protein product is CNAYQGEKLFF. The chain combines TRBV20-1 with TRBJ1-4; D is uncertain. The CDR3 covers 11 residues. CDR1 is DFQATT, CDR2 SNEGSKA, per germline (reference sequence).

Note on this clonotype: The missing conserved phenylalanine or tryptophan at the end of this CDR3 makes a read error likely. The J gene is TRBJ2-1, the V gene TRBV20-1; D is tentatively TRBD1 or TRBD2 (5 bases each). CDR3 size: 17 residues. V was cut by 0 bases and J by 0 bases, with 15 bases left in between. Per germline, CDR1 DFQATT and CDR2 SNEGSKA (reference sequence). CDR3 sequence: CSARDVGAVSSYNEQFL. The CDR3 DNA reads TGCAGTGCTAGAGACGTCGGGGCGGTGAGCTCCTACAATGAGCAGTTCCTT.

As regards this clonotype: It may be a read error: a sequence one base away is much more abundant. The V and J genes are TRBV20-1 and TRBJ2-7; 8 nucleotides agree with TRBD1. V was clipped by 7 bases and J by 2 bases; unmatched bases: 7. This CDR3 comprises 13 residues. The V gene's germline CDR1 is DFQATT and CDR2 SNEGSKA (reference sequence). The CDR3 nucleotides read TGCAGTGTTGACAGGGGTGATACCTACGAGCAGTACTTC. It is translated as CSVDRGDTYEQYF.